The T cell receptor beta chain described here comes from a study of OX40 agonist ivuxolimab in advanced cancers. Study background: The drug used for patients, ivuxolimab, was an agonistic anti-OX40 (CD134) antibody. Partial responses were achieved by three patients, of whom one had hepatocellular carcinoma and two had cutaneous melanoma.

Method: immunoSEQ multiplex PCR; TCRdb's copy keeps in-frame clones and lacks some. The sample consists of about 92,000 clones, about 91% of them appearing once. Germline values: CDR1 SGHRS, CDR2 YFSETQ. V lost 0 bases and J lost 4, with 7 bases in between. The CDR3 contains 13 residues. Source: CD4+ or CD8+ T cells sorted from blood, taken in a trial of the OX40 agonist ivuxolimab. The rearrangement uses TRBV5-1 and TRBJ2-5, with D unresolved. The receptor was isolated from an adult with an advanced solid tumor such as melanoma, head and neck, liver or kidney cancer. The CDR3 DNA is TGCGCCAGCAGCTTGGCCATGGGAGAGACCCAGTACTTC. This translates into CASSLAMGETQYF. The whole variable domain, remainder taken from reference TRBV5-1 and TRBJ2-5, is KAGVTQTPRYLIKTRGQQVTLSCSPISGHRSVSWYQQTPGQGLQFLFEYFSETQRNKGNFPGRFSGRQFSNSRSEMNVSTLELGDSALYLCASSLAMGETQYFGPGTRLLVL.